This TCR beta chain originates from a study of T cells in Graves' hyperthyroidism and ophthalmopathy. What was amplified from RNA transcripts were TCR beta CDR3 regions. HTBI primers drove first-round RT-PCR of the TCR CDR3. TCRdb re-called the multiplex PCR reads through MiXCR, storing one row per CDR3 protein. The table includes around 690,000 distinct CDR3 sequences, around 16% detected once. This CDR3 region has 15 residues. Germline CDR1 is SGHRS and CDR2 is YFSETQ. The V and J ends lost 2 bases and 9 bases, in that order; junction bases with no gene match: 4. General study results and limits: Most clonotypes expanded in thyroid above 0.001 were likewise present in blood.

This clonotype showed up just a few times. Its antigen remains unidentified. This TCR was recovered from a man between 45 and 60 years old with Graves' hyperthyroidism. The V gene is TRBV5-1, the J gene TRBJ2-1; 14 positions match TRBD2. What was sequenced was blood. The CDR3, as DNA: TGCGCCAGCAGCTTTGGGACTAGCGGGGGCACTGAGCAGTTCTTC. Its protein is CASSFGTSGGTEQFF.